This is a list of T cell receptor beta chains from one sample in a study of cytomegalovirus exposure and HLA in healthy donors. Repertoires were generated with immunoSEQ multiplex PCR, while TCRdb's copy carries only in-frame clones and drops some. The sample contains roughly 150,000 clones, more than 75% of which appear only once. Sequencing was done on a sample of PBMCs. These receptors were collected from a woman in her 40s in good health and CMV-seropositive. The CDR3 runs from the conserved cysteine through the conserved F or W. Each record gives: V gene, D gene, J gene, clone size, CDR3 DNA, CDR3 protein. The D gene is left open where the match is weak. Rows give clone size only sometimes, using once, few, many, or a class for an expanded clone.

V gene: TRBV18; D gene: TRBD1; J gene: TRBJ1-5; clone size: once; CDR3 DNA: TGTGCCAGCTCACGACAGGGGAATCAGCCCCAGCATTTT; CDR3 protein: CASSRQGNQPQHF
V gene: TRBV7-8; D gene: -; J gene: TRBJ2-3; clone size: -; CDR3 DNA: TGTGCCAGCAGCTTAAGGGGGTTCTCAGATACGCAGTATTTT; CDR3 protein: CASSLRGFSDTQYF
V gene: TRBV7-2; D gene: -; J gene: TRBJ1-5; clone size: -; CDR3 DNA: TGTGCCAGCAGCTTAGTCGGAGTTAGCAATCAGCCCCAGCATTTT; CDR3 protein: CASSLVGVSNQPQHF
V gene: TRBV2; D gene: -; J gene: TRBJ1-3; clone size: -; CDR3 DNA: TGTGCCAGCAGTAACCCCCGGGGGTACAGTGGAAACACCATATATTTT; CDR3 protein: CASSNPRGYSGNTIYF
V gene: TRBV19; D gene: TRBD1; J gene: TRBJ1-1; clone size: -; CDR3 DNA: TGTGCCAGTAGCCACAGGGGCGGGAACACTGAAGCTTTCTTT; CDR3 protein: CASSHRGGNTEAFF
V gene: TRBV28; D gene: TRBD2; J gene: TRBJ2-1; clone size: few; CDR3 DNA: TGTGCCAGCAGACCCCCGGGACTAAACAATGAGCAGTTCTTC; CDR3 protein: CASRPPGLNNEQFF
V gene: TRBV7-9; D gene: TRBD2; J gene: TRBJ2-3; clone size: -; CDR3 DNA: TGTGCCAGCAGCTTAGCCACAGGACTAGCGGGCTACACAGATACGCAGTATTTT; CDR3 protein: CASSLATGLAGYTDTQYF
V gene: TRBV5-3; D gene: -; J gene: TRBJ1-2; clone size: -; CDR3 DNA: TGTGCCAGAAGCTTTGGGTCGCTGAGGTATGGCTACACCTTC; CDR3 protein: CARSFGSLRYGYTF
V gene: TRBV7-3; D gene: -; J gene: TRBJ2-1; clone size: -; CDR3 DNA: TGTGCCAGCAGCACTTATCCGAGCTCCTACAATGAGCAGTTCTTC; CDR3 protein: CASSTYPSSYNEQFF
V gene: TRBV29-1; D gene: TRBD1; J gene: TRBJ2-2; clone size: -; CDR3 DNA: TGCAGCGGAGGGACAGGTGGCGCCGGGGAGCTGTTTTTT; CDR3 protein: CSGGTGGAGELFF
V gene: TRBV7-8; D gene: -; J gene: TRBJ1-5; clone size: -; CDR3 DNA: TGTGCCAGCAGCTTACAGCGCCTCCGCAATCAGCCCCAGCATTTT; CDR3 protein: CASSLQRLRNQPQHF
V gene: TRBV19; D gene: TRBD2; J gene: TRBJ2-2; clone size: -; CDR3 DNA: TGTGCCAGTAGTCCCCGGACTAGCGGGACCGGGGAGCTGTTTTTT; CDR3 protein: CASSPRTSGTGELFF
V gene: TRBV9; D gene: -; J gene: TRBJ2-7; clone size: -; CDR3 DNA: TGTGCCAGCAGCGTAAGAAGCGGCTACGAGCAGTACTTC; CDR3 protein: CASSVRSGYEQYF
V gene: TRBV11-3; D gene: TRBD1; J gene: TRBJ2-7; clone size: -; CDR3 DNA: TGTGCCAGCAGCCCCGGACAGGGGCTAACTGGCGAGCAGTACTTC; CDR3 protein: CASSPGQGLTGEQYF
V gene: TRBV2; D gene: TRBD1; J gene: TRBJ1-1; clone size: -; CDR3 DNA: TGTGCCAGCAGCCCTGGACAGGGCCTGAGCACTGAAGCTTTCTTT; CDR3 protein: CASSPGQGLSTEAFF
V gene: TRBV28; D gene: -; J gene: TRBJ1-1; clone size: -; CDR3 DNA: TGTGCCAGCAGTCCCCCTAACCCAGGTGAAGCTTTCTTT; CDR3 protein: CASSPPNPGEAFF
V gene: TRBV27; D gene: -; J gene: TRBJ1-1; clone size: -; CDR3 DNA: TGTGCCAGCAGTTTAGGAGGGATCCCCTCCACCCCTTTCTTT; CDR3 protein: CASSLGGIPSTPFF
V gene: TRBV5-1; D gene: TRBD1; J gene: TRBJ2-7; clone size: -; CDR3 DNA: TGCGCCAGCAGCTTGGCAGCGGGACAGGGGTACTACGAGCAGTACTTC; CDR3 protein: CASSLAAGQGYYEQYF
V gene: TRBV15; D gene: TRBD2; J gene: TRBJ2-5; clone size: -; CDR3 DNA: TGTGCCACCAGCAGAGAGGGTGGAGCGGGAGGGTTCCAAGAGACCCAGTACTTC; CDR3 protein: CATSREGGAGGFQETQYF
V gene: TRBV4-1; D gene: -; J gene: TRBJ1-2; clone size: -; CDR3 DNA: TGCGCCAGCAGCCACGGTCAAGGAGATGGCTACACCTTC; CDR3 protein: CASSHGQGDGYTF
V gene: TRBV30; D gene: -; J gene: TRBJ1-1; clone size: -; CDR3 DNA: TGTGCCTGGAGTCAGGGGCAAGGCACTGAAGCTTTCTTT; CDR3 protein: CAWSQGQGTEAFF
V gene: TRBV27; D gene: TRBD1; J gene: TRBJ1-4; clone size: -; CDR3 DNA: TGTGCCAGCAGTAGGGACAGAGCAACTAATGAAAAACTGTTTTTT; CDR3 protein: CASSRDRATNEKLFF
V gene: TRBV30; D gene: TRBD1; J gene: TRBJ1-2; clone size: few; CDR3 DNA: TGCCAGGGGGAGGCGAACTATGGCTACACCTTC; CDR3 protein: CQGEANYGYTF
V gene: TRBV29-1; D gene: TRBD1; J gene: TRBJ1-2; clone size: -; CDR3 DNA: TGCAGCGTTGTCCCAACAGGGGTCCCTGGCTACACCTTC; CDR3 protein: CSVVPTGVPGYTF
V gene: TRBV13; D gene: -; J gene: TRBJ1-2; clone size: -; CDR3 DNA: TGTGCCAGCAGCACTGGACAAGATGGCTACACCTTC; CDR3 protein: CASSTGQDGYTF
V gene: TRBV5-1; D gene: -; J gene: TRBJ2-1; clone size: -; CDR3 DNA: TGCGCCAGCAGCATGCCGTCTAGCGTATTCAATGAGCAGTTCTTC; CDR3 protein: CASSMPSSVFNEQFF
V gene: TRBV19; D gene: -; J gene: TRBJ1-4; clone size: -; CDR3 DNA: TGTGCCAGTAGTCCTCGGAATGAAAAACTGTTTTTT; CDR3 protein: CASSPRNEKLFF
V gene: TRBV11-2; D gene: -; J gene: TRBJ1-4; clone size: -; CDR3 DNA: TGTGCCAGCAGCTTAGGGGTCCAGGGGTCAAGTGAAAAACTGTTTTTT; CDR3 protein: CASSLGVQGSSEKLFF
V gene: TRBV7-3; D gene: -; J gene: TRBJ2-7; clone size: -; CDR3 DNA: TGTGCCAGCAGCCCCGCCGGGGGGCCCTACGAGCAGTACTTC; CDR3 protein: CASSPAGGPYEQYF
V gene: TRBV4-2; D gene: TRBD1; J gene: TRBJ1-3; clone size: -; CDR3 DNA: TGTGCCAGCAGCCAAGGAGGGGGCGGGGTTTTCTCTGGAAACACCATATATTTT; CDR3 protein: CASSQGGGGVFSGNTIYF